The 12 T cell receptor beta chains in this list originate from one sample, sequenced in a study of brain metastases from non-small cell lung cancer. TCRdb's copy holds only in-frame clones and misses some; the assay was immunoSEQ multiplex PCR. There are 1,000 to 1,500 clones in the sample; around 85% occur only once, and roughly 16% lies in the top ten. Material for sequencing was tumor-adjacent normal tissue. Receptor source: a donor at least 40 years old with non-small cell lung cancer.

This rearrangement joins TRBV12-1 to TRBJ1-2. TRBV12-1 is reported as a pseudogene. This CDR3 is 11 amino acids long. The CDR3 bases are TGTGCCAGCGGAGGGCAGGGAGGCTACACCTTC. As protein: CASGGQGGYTF.

The V and J genes are TRBV7-2 and TRBJ1-3, with 8 nucleotides matching TRBD1. Germline assignment: CDR1 SGHTA and CDR2 FQGNSA. CDR3 length: 16 amino acids. Trimming at V came to 5 bases and at J to 0 bases, leaving 6 bases not matched to a gene. The CDR3 DNA reads TGTGCCAGCAGCCTCACAGGGGGAAACTCTGGAAACACCATATATTTT. As protein: CASSLTGGNSGNTIYF.

The rearrangement links TRBV2 to TRBJ1-3; maybe TRBD1 (6 bases). Germline-derived CDR1 and CDR2 are SNHLY and FYNNEI. V gave up 8 bases and J gave up 4 bases, with 12 bases separating them. This CDR3 is 13 amino acids long. The DNA of the CDR3 is TGTGCCAGCTTTCAGGACAGCGGAAACACCATATATTTT. As protein: CASFQDSGNTIYF.

CDR3 sequence (DNA): TGTGCCAGCTCACCGGTTCTCGTCACGGATATCTACACTGAAGCTTTCTTT. This translates into CASSPVLVTDIYTEAFF. This sequence joins TRBV18 and TRBJ1-1, with unresolved D. V was trimmed by 3 bases and J by 3 bases, leaving 20 bases between them. The CDR3 has 17 residues. CDR1 is KGHSH and CDR2 is LQKENI in the germline V gene.

V is TRBV14 and J is TRBJ2-2; TRBD1 might be the D (5 bases). CDR1 and CDR2 from the germline V gene are SGHDN and FVKESK. The CDR3 runs 14 residues. The V gene lost 6 bases and the J gene lost 4 bases, with 12 bases spanning the gap. The CDR3 DNA sequence: TGTGCCAGCAGAGACAGAATTATCACCGGGGAGCTGTTTTTT. Protein: CASRDRIITGELFF.

The sample holds a few counts of this clone. This rearrangement joins TRBV29-1 to TRBJ2-3; a possible D gene is TRBD2 (6 bases). Trimming stripped 7 bases from V and 2 bases from J, with 13 bases between. Germline-derived CDR1 and CDR2 are SQVTM and ANQGSEA. The CDR3 is 13 amino acids. The CDR3 DNA reads TGCAGCGCCTTTGGGACTTTCACAGATACGCAGTATTTT. Residues: CSAFGTFTDTQYF.

This clone is a singleton in its sample. The chain combines TRBV25-1 with TRBJ2-1, with 9 bases that match TRBD2. The CDR3 totals 15 residues. Germline CDR1 and CDR2: MGHDK and SYGVNS. J gave up 6 bases and V 1 base, and 4 bases lay outside the gene matches. CDR3 residues: CASSEWTSVGNEQFF. In DNA, the CDR3 is TGTGCCAGCAGTGAATGGACTAGCGTAGGCAATGAGCAGTTCTTC.

The chain combines TRBV21-1 with TRBJ2-3; the table gives TRBD2 as D, unverified against the DNA. TRBV21-1 constitutes a pseudogene. The CDR3 runs to 13 residues. The CDR3 bases are TGTGCCAGCATGGGACTAGTTACAGATACGCAGTATTTT. Translated: CASMGLVTDTQYF.

The chain is built from TRBV5-1 and TRBJ1-2; D ambiguous. The CDR3 covers 12 residues. V was clipped by 3 bases and J by 0 bases, with 3 bases between them. CDR1 SGHRS and CDR2 YFSETQ come from the germline V gene. CDR3 sequence reads: CASSYANYGYTF. The DNA of the CDR3 is TGCGCCAGCAGCTATGCTAACTATGGCTACACCTTC.

As concerns this clone: An end of the junction differs from the germline gene, which may be a read error. The chain employs TRBV7-2 and TRBJ2-1, with D possibly TRBD1 on 6 matching bases. The germline CDR1 and CDR2 sequences are SGHTA and FQGNSA. This CDR3 has 15 residues. In DNA form, the CDR3 reads TGTGCTAGCAGCCTCCAACCTACAGGGCTGGATGAGCAGTTCTTC. Translation gives CASSLQPTGLDEQFF.

The rearrangement uses TRBV11-3 and TRBJ2-2; TRBD1 is a possible D gene (6 bases). V lost 5 bases, J lost 10 bases, and 20 bases lay in between. The germline V gene encodes CDR1 SGHNT and CDR2 YENEEA. This CDR3 spans 15 amino acids. The CDR3 here is CASSPPGGGPEELFF. DNA for the CDR3: TGTGCCAGCAGCCCGCCTGGGGGCGGGCCCGAGGAGCTGTTTTTT.

This chain links TRBV7-3 with TRBJ1-2, with D tentatively TRBD1 (5 bases). Between the trimmed V and J ends, which lost 2 bases and 4 bases, there was a span of 11 bases. The CDR3 is 14 residues long. Germline CDR1 and CDR2: SGHTA and FQGTGA. The CDR3 protein is CASSLQGQGYGYTF. CDR3 nucleotides: TGTGCCAGCAGCTTACAGGGTCAGGGCTATGGCTACACCTTC.